This T cell receptor (beta chain) was retrieved from a study of Graves' ophthalmopathy and Graves' hyperthyroidism. In this sample, this clonotype turned up many times. This CDR3 has 15 amino acids. Trimming took 2 bases from V and 0 from J; bases not matched to a gene: 0. CDR1 is MNHEY, CDR2 SMNVEV, per germline (reference sequence). Amplification of TCR beta CDR3 regions used RNA transcripts. An initial RT-PCR round employing HTBI primers preceded a second-round multiplex PCR. TCRdb recomputed calls from the multiplex PCR reads with MiXCR, one row per CDR3 protein. The table lists about half a million distinct CDR3 sequences, 13% to 15% of them singletons.

Sequencing used blood. The TCR sequence derives from a woman in her twenties or thirties with Graves' ophthalmopathy. The chain uses TRBV27 and TRBJ2-7, with TRBD1 identical over 11 bases. The CDR3 protein is CASSLGTGGSYEQYF. The DNA for the CDR3 is TGTGCCAGCAGTTTAGGGACAGGGGGCTCCTACGAGCAGTACTTC.